The following is a T cell receptor (beta chain) sequence with its context. The repertoire was sequenced with immunoSEQ multiplex PCR; TCRdb's copy has only in-frame clones and lacks some. This table has fewer than 140,000 clones, 85% to 95% appearing once. Germline V gene lookup returns CDR1 SGDLS and CDR2 YYNGEE. CDR3 length: 17 amino acids. Trimming at V came to 3 bases and at J to 4 bases, leaving 11 bases not matched to a gene. The data were obtained in a study of T cell changes during pregnancy in multiple sclerosis. The receptor's source is a female donor with multiple sclerosis, enrolled in a pregnancy study. This sample comprised peripheral blood, obtained after pregnancy. The genes are TRBV9 and TRBJ2-5; the match to TRBD2 covers 11 bases. The chain's CDR3 is CASSGEVELAGVETQYF. The CDR3 nucleotides are TGTGCCAGCAGCGGAGAGGTGGAACTAGCGGGGGTAGAGACCCAGTACTTC.